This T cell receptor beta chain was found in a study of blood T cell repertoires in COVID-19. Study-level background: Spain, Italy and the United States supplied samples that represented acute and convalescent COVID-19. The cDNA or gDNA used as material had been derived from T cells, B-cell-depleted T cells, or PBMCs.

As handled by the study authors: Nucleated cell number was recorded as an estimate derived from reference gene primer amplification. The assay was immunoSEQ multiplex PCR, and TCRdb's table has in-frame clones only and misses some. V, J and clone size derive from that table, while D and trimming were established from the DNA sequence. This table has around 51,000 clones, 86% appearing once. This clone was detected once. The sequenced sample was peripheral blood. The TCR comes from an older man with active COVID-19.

Here the CDR3 DNA reads TGTGCCAGCAGCCTGGGACAGATCTATAATTCACCCCTCCACTTT. Protein: CASSLGQIYNSPLHF. V and J are TRBV5-6 and TRBJ1-6; 7 nucleotides agree with TRBD1. The CDR3 covers 15 residues. Germline V gene data show CDR1 as SGHDT and CDR2 as YYEEEE. Unmatched junction bases numbered 4, after V lost 4 bases and J lost 3 bases.